This T cell receptor (beta chain) was obtained from a study of blood T cell repertoires in COVID-19. Sequencing used immunoSEQ multiplex PCR; TCRdb keeps in-frame clones, though not all of them. The repertoire holds more than 80,000 clones, with approximately 86% as singletons. This clone was picked up a small number of times. Germline CDR1 is LGHNA and CDR2 is YNFKEQ. The CDR3 extends over 16 amino acids. The V end was cut by 1 base, the J end by 7 bases, with 16 bases between. Material: peripheral blood. This clonotype was sampled from a man aged 80 or over with acute or convalescent COVID-19. This chain links TRBV4-2 with TRBJ2-2; the D gene is possibly TRBD2 (7 bases). This CDR3 is CASSQVQRGGVGELFF. In DNA, the CDR3 is TGTGCCAGCAGCCAAGTTCAAAGGGGGGGAGTCGGGGAGCTGTTTTTT.